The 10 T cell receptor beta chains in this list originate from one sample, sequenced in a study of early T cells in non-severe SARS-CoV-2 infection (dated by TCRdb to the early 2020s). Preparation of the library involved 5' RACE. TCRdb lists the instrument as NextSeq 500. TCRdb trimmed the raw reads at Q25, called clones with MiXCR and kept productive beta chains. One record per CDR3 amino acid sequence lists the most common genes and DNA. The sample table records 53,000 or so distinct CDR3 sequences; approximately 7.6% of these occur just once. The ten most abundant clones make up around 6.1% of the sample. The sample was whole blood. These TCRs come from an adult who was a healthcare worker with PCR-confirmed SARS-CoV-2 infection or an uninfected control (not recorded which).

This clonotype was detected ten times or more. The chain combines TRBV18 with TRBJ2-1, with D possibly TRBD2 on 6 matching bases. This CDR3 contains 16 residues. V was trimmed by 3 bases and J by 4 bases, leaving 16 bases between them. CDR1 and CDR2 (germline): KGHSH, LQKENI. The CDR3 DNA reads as TGTGCCAGCTCACCTGTACCCGCGACTAGTTACAATGAGCAGTTCTTC. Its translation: CASSPVPATSYNEQFF.

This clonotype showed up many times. The CDR3 region is CASSFSGVTGELFF. CDR3 DNA sequence: TGCGCCAGCAGTTTTAGCGGGGTGACGGGGGAGCTGTTTTTT. The chain employs TRBV4-3 and TRBJ2-2, with 8 bases fitting TRBD2. V trimming: 6 bases; J trimming: 8 bases; junction bases outside the gene matches: 8. CDR1 is LGHNA, CDR2 YSLEER, per germline. This CDR3 is built from 14 residues.

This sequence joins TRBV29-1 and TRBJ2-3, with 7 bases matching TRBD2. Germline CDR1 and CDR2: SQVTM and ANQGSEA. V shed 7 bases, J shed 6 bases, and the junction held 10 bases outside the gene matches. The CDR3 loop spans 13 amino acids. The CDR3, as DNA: TGCAGCGCTGGGGAACAACTAGCGGATACGCAGTATTTT. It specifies CSAGEQLADTQYF.

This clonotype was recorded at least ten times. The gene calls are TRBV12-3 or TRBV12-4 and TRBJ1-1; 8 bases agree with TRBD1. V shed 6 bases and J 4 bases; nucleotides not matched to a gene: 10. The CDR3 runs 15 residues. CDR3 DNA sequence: TGTGCCAGCAGGGTCCACCGACAGGGGACCACTGAAGCTTTCTTT. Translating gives CASRVHRQGTTEAFF.

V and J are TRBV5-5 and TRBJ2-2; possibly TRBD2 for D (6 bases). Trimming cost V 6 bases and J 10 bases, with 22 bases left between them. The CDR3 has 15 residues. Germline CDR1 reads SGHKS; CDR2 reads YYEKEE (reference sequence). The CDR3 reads CASTFLRVAVEELFF. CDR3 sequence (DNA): TGTGCCAGCACCTTCCTCCGGGTAGCGGTCGAGGAGCTGTTTTTT.

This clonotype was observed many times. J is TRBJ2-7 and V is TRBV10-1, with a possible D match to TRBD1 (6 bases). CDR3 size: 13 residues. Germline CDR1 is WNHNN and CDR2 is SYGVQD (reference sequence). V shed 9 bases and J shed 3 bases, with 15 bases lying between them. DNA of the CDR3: TGCGCCAGTTACCGGGACACTCTCTACGAGCAGTACTTC. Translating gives CASYRDTLYEQYF.

In DNA, the CDR3 is TGCGCCAGCAGCTTGGGCACTACTAACTATGGCTACACCTTC. This gives the protein CASSLGTTNYGYTF. The chain employs TRBV5-1 and TRBJ1-2; D gene ambiguous. V shed 0 bases and J shed 0 bases, with 6 bases lying between them. The CDR3 is 14 amino acids. The germline V gene has CDR1 SGHRS and CDR2 YFSETQ.

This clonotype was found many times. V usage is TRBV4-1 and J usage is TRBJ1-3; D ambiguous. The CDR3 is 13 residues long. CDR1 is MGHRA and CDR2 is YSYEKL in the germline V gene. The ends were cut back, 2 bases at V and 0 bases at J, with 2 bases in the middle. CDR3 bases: TGCGCCAGCAGCCAATACTCTGGAAACACCATATATTTT. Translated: CASSQYSGNTIYF.

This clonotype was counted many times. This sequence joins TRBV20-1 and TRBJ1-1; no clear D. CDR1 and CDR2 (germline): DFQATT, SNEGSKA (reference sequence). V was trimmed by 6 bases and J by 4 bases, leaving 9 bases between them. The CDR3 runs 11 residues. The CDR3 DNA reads TGCAGTGCCGAGCGGAGCACTGAAGCTTTCTTT. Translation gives CSAERSTEAFF.

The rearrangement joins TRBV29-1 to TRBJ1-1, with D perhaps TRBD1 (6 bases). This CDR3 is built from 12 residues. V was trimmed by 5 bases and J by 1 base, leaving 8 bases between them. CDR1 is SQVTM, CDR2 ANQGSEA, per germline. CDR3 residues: CSVTQGNTEAFF. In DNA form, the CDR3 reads TGCAGCGTTACACAGGGGAACACTGAAGCTTTCTTT.